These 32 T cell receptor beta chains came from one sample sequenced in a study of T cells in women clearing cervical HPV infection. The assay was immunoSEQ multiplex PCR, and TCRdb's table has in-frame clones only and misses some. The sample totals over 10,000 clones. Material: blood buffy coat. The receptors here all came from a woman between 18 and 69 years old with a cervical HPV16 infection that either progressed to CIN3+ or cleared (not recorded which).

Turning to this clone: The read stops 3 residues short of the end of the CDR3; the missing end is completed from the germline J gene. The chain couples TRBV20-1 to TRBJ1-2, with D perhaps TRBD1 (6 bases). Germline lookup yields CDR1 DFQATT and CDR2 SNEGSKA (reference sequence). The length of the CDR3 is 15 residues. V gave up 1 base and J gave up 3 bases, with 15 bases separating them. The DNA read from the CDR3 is TGCAGTGCTAGAGGAACCCAGGGGTCCGACTATGGC. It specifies CSARGTQGSDYG. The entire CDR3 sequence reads CSARGTQGSDYGYTF.

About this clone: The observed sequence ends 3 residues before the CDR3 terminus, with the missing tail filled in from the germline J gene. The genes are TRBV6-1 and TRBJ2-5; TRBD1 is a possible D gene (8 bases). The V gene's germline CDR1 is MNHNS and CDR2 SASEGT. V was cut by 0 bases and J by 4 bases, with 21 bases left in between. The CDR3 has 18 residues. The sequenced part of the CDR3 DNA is TGTGCCAGCAGTGAAGCATTTCACGGACAGGGAGGGTTAGAGACC. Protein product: CASSEAFHGQGGLET. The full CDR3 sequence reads CASSEAFHGQGGLETQYF.

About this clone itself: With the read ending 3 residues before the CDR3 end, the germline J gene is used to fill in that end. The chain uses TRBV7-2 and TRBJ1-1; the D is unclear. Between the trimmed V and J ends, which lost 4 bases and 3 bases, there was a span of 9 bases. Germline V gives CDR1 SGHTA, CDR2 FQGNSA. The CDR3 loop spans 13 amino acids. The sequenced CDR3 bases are TGTGCCAGCAGCTCGGGGTTTCACACTGAA. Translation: CASSSGFHTE. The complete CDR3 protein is CASSSGFHTEAFF.

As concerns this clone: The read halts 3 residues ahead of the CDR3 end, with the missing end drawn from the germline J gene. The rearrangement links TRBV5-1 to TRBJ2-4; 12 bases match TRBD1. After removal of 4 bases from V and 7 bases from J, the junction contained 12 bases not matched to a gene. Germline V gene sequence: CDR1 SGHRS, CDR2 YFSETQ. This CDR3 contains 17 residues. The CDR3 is CASSPGTGGTAGNIQYF. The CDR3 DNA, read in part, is TGCGCCAGCAGCCCAGGGACAGGGGGCACTGCGGGGAACATT.

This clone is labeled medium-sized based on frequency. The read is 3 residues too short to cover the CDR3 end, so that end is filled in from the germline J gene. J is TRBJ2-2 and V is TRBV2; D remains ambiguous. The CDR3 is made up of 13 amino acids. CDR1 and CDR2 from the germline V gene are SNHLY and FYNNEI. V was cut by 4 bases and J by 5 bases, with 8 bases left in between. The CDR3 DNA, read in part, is TGTGCCAGCAGTGGGAGACTGACCGGGGAG. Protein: CASSGRLTGE. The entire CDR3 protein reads CASSGRLTGELFF.

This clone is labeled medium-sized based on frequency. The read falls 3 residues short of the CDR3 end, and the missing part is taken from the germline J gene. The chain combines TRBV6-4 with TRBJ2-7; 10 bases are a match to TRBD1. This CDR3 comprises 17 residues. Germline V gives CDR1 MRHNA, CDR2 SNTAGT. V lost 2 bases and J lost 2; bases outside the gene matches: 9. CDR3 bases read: TGTGCCAGCAGTGACCCTGGAAGGACAGGGGGAACCTACGAG. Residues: CASSDPGRTGGTYE. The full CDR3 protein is CASSDPGRTGGTYEQYF.

Partial CDR3 DNA: TGTGCCAGCAGCCAATACAGGGGAGGCTATGGC. Translating gives CASSQYRGGYG. The full CDR3 protein is CASSQYRGGYGYTF. The chain links TRBV14 to TRBJ1-2; TRBD1 agrees at 7 bases. The missing CDR3 end, 3 residues past where the read stops, is filled in from the germline J gene. CDR1 is SGHDN, CDR2 FVKESK, per germline. The J segment lost 4 bases and the V segment lost 2 bases, leaving 4 bases of the junction unmatched. The CDR3 consists of 14 residues.

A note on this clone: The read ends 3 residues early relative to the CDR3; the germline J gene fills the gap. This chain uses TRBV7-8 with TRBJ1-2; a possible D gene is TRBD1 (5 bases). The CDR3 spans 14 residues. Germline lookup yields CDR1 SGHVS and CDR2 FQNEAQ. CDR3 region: CASSFPAGVGDYTF. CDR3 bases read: TGTGCCAGCAGCTTCCCAGCGGGGGTGGGTGAC.

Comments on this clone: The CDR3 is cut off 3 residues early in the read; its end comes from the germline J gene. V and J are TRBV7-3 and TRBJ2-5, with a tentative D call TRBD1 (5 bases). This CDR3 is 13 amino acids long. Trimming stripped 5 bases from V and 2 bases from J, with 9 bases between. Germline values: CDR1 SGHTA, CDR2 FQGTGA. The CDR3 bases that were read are TGTGCCAGCAGCCCGACAGCGCAAGAGACC. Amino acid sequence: CASSPTAQET. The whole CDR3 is CASSPTAQETQYF.

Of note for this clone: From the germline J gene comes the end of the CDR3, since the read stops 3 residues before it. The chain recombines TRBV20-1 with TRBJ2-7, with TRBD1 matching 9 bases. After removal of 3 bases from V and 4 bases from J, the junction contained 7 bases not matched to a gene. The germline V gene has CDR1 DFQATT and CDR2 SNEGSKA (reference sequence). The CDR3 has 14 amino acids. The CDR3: CSASIPGQGYEQYF. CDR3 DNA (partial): TGCAGTGCTAGCATACCGGGACAGGGATACGAG.

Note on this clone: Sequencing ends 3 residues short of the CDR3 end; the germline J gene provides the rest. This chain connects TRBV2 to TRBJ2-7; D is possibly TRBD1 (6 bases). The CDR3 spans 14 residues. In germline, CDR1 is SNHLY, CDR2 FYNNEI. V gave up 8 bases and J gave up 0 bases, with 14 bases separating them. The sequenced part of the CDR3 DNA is TGTGCCAGCCTGGTCCAGGGGAACTCCTACGAG. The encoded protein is CASLVQGNSYE. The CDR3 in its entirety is CASLVQGNSYEQYF.

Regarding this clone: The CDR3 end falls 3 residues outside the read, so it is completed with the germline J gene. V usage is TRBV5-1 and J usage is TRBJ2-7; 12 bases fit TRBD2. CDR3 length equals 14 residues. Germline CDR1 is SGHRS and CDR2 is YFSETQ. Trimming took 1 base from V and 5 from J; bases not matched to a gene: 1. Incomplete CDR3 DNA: TGCGCCAGCAGCTTGCCTAGCGGGGGGGACGAG. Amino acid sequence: CASSLPSGGDE. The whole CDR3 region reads CASSLPSGGDEQYF.

CDR3 DNA (partial): TGTGCCATCAATTATGACGGGGTTAGCACAGATACG. Amino acids: CAINYDGVSTDT. The CDR3, in full, reads CAINYDGVSTDTQYF. The chain uses TRBV10-3 and TRBJ2-3; tentatively, D is TRBD2 (5 bases). Coverage ceases 3 residues before the CDR3 finishes, and the germline J gene fills in the end. Deletions cut 7 bases from V and 0 bases from J, with 14 bases between. CDR3 size: 15 residues. Germline V CDR1 and CDR2: ENHRY, SYGVKD.

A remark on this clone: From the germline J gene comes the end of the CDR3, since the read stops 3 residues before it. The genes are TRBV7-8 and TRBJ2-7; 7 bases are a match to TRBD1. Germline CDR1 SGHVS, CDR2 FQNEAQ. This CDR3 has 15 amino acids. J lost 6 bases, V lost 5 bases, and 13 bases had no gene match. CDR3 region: CASSRTGAPTTEQYF. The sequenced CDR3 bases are TGTGCCAGCAGCCGGACAGGAGCCCCTACTACCGAG.

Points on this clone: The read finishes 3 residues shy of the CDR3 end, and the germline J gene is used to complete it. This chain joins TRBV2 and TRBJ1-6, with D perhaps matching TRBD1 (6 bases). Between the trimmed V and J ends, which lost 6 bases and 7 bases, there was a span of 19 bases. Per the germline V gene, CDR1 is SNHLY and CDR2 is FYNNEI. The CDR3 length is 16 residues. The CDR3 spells CASSDDPTGANSPLHF. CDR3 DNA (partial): TGTGCCAGCAGCGACGACCCGACAGGAGCGAATTCACCC.

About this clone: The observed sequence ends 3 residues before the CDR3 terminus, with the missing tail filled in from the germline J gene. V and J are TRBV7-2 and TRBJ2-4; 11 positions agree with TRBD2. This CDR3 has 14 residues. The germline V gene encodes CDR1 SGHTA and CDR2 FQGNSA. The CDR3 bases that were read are TGTGCCAGCAGTTCGCATAGCGGGGGGGAGACT. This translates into CASSSHSGGET. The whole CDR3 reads CASSSHSGGETQYF. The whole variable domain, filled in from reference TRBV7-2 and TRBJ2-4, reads GAGVSQSPSNKVTEKGKDVELRCDPISGHTALYWYRQSLGQGLEFLIYFQGNSAPDKSGLPSDRFSAERTGGSVSTLTIQRTQQEDSAVYLCASSSHSGGETQYFGAGTRLSVL.

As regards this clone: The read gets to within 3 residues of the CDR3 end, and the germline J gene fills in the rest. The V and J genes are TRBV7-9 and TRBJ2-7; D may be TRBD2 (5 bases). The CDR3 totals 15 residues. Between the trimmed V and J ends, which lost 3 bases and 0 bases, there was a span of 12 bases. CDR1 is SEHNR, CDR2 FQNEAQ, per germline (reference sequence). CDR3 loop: CASSFPSSLSYEQYF. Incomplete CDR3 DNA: TGTGCCAGCAGCTTTCCATCTAGCCTCTCCTACGAG.

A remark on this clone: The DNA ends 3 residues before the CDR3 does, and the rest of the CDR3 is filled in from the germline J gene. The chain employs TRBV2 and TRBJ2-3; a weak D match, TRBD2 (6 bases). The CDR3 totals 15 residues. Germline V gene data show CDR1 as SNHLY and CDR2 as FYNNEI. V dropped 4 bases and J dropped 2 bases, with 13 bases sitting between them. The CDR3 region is CASSVEAGPTDTQYF. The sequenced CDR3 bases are TGTGCCAGCAGTGTTGAAGCGGGCCCCACAGATACG.

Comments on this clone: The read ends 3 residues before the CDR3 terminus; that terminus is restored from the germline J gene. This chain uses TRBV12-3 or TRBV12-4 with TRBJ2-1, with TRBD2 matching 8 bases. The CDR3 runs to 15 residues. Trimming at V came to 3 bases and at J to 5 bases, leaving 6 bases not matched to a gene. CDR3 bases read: TGTGCCAGCAGTTTCGGGCGGGGGGCCCACAATGAG. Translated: CASSFGRGAHNE. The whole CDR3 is CASSFGRGAHNEQFF.

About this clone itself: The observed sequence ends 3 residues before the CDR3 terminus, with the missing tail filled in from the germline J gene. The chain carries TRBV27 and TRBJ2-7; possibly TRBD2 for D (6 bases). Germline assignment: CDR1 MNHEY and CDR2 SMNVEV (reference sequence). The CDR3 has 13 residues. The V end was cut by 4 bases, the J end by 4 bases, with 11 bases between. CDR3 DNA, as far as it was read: TGTGCCAGCAGTTCGGGGGATAGGTACGAG. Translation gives CASSSGDRYE. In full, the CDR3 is CASSSGDRYEQYF.

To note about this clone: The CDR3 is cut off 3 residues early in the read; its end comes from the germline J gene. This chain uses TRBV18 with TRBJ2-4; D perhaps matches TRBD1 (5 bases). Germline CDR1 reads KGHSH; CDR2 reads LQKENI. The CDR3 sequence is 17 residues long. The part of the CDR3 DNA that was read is TGTGCCAGCTCGGGGCCCCAGACAGACGGAGCTAACTATGGT. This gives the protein CASSGPQTDGANYG. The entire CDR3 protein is CASSGPQTDGANYGQYF. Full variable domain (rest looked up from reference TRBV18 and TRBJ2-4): NAGVMQNPRHLVRRRGQEARLRCSPMKGHSHVYWYRQLPEEGLKFMVYLQKENIIDESGMPKERFSAEFPKEGPSILRIQQVVRGDSAAYFCASSGPQTDGANYGQYFGAGTRLSVL.

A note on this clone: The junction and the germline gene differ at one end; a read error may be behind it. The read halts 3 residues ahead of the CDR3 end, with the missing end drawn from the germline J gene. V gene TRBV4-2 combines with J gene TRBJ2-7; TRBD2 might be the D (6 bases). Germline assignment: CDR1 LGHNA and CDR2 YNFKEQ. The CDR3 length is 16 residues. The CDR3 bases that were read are TGCGCCAGCAGCCAAGGAACCGCGGGAACCCCCTACGAG. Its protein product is CASSQGTAGTPYE. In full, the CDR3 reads CASSQGTAGTPYEQYF.

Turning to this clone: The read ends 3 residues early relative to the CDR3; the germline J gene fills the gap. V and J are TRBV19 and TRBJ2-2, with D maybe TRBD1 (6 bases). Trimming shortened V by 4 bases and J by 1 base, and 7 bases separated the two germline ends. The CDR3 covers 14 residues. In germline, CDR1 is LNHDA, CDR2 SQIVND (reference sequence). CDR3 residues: CASSKTGNTGELFF. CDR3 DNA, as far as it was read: TGTGCCAGTAGTAAGACAGGGAACACCGGGGAG.

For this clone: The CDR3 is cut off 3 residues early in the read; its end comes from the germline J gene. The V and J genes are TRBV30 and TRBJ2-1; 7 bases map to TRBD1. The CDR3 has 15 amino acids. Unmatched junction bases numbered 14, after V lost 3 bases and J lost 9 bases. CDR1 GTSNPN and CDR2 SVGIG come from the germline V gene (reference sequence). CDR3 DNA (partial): TGTGCCTGGAGCCTAGGGGGCACCCCCTCGTCTGAG. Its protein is CAWSLGGTPSSE. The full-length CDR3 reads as CAWSLGGTPSSEQFF.

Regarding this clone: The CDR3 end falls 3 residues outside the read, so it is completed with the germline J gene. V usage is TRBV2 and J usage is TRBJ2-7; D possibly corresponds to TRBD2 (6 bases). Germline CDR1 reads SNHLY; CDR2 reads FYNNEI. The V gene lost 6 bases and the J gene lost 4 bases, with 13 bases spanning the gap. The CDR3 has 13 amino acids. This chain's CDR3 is CASRGGVLYEQYF. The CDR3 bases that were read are TGTGCCAGCAGGGGCGGGGTACTATACGAG.

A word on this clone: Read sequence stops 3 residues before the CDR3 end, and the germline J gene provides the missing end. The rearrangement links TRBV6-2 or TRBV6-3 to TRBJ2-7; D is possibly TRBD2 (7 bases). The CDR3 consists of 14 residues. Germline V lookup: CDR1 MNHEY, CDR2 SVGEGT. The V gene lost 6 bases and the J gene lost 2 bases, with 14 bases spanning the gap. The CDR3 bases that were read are TGTGCCAGCAGGGGGGGGCCCAACCCCTACGAG. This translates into CASRGGPNPYE. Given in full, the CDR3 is CASRGGPNPYEQYF.

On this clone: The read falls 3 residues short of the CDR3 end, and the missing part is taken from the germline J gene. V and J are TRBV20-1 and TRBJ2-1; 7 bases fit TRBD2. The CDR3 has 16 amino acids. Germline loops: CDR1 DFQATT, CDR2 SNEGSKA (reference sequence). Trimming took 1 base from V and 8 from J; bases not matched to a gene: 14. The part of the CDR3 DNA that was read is TGCAGTGCTAGAGTTAAGCGGGGTATAATTTACGATGAG. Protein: CSARVKRGIIYDE. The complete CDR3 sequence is CSARVKRGIIYDEQFF.

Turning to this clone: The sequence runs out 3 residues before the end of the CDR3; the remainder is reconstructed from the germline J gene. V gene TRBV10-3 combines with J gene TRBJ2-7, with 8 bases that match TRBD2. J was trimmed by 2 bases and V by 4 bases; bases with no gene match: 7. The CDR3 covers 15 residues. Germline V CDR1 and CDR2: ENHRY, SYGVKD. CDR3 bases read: TGTGCCATCAGTGGGGAAAGCGGGAGCGCCTACGAG. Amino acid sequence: CAISGESGSAYE. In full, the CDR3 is CAISGESGSAYEQYF.

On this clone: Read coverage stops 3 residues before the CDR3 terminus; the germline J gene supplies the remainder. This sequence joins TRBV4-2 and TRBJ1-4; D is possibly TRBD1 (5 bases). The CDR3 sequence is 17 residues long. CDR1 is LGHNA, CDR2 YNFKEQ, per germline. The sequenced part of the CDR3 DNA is TGTGCCAGCAGCCCGGGGGTCCAGAGCTCCTATAATTCACCA. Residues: CASSPGVQSSYNSP. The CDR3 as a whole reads CASSPGVQSSYNSPLFF.

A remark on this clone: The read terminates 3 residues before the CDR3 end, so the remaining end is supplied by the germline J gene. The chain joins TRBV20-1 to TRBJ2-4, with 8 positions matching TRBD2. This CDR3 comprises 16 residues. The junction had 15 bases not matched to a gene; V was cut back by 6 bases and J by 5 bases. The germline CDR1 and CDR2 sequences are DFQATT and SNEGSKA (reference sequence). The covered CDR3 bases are TGCAGTGCGTTAACCCCAGGCGGGGGGTACGAAAACATT. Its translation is CSALTPGGGYENI. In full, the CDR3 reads CSALTPGGGYENIQYF.

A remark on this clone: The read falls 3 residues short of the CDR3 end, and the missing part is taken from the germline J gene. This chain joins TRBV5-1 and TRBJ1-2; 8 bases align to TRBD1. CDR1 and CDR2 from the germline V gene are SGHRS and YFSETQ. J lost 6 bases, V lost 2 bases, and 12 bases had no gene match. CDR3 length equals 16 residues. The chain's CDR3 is CASSLQGGSGWNGYTF. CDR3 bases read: TGCGCCAGCAGCTTACAGGGGGGGTCAGGTTGGAATGGC. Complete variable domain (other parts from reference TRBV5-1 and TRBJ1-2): KAGVTQTPRYLIKTRGQQVTLSCSPISGHRSVSWYQQTPGQGLQFLFEYFSETQRNKGNFPGRFSGRQFSNSRSEMNVSTLELGDSALYLCASSLQGGSGWNGYTFGSGTRLTVV.

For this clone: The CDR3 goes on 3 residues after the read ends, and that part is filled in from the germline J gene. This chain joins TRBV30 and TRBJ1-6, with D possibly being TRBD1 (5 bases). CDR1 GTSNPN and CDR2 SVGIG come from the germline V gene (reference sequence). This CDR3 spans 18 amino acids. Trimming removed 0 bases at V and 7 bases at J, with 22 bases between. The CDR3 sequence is CAWSVRGFTDELNSPLHF. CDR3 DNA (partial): TGTGCCTGGAGTGTAAGGGGTTTCACGGACGAACTCAATTCACCC.